Below are 6 T cell receptor beta chains sequenced from a single sample in a study of cytomegalovirus exposure and HLA in healthy donors. The PCR contained 60 Vbeta and 13 Jbeta primers. Profiled with immunoSEQ multiplex PCR; TCRdb holds only in-frame clones, not every one. Of around 120,000 clones listed, about 80% are singletons. Source material: PBMCs. Source of these receptors: a human donor in good health.

This clone was seen once. The chain couples TRBV19 to TRBJ2-1; 8 nucleotides align to TRBD2. After removal of 8 bases from V and 5 bases from J, the junction contained 11 bases not matched to a gene. This CDR3 comprises 15 residues. From germline, CDR1 is LNHDA and CDR2 SQIVND (reference sequence). The chain's CDR3 is CASHTGGAYNNEQFF. The CDR3 DNA reads TGTGCCAGTCACACCGGGGGGGCGTACAACAATGAGCAGTTCTTC.

The CDR3 loop reads CASTRYGDRDYGYTF. CDR3 DNA: TGTGCCAGCACTCGGTACGGGGACAGGGACTATGGCTACACCTTC. The chain carries TRBV2 and TRBJ1-2; 9 nucleotides match TRBD1. The V and J ends lost 7 bases and 3 bases, in that order; junction bases with no gene match: 9. This CDR3 comprises 15 residues. CDR1 SNHLY and CDR2 FYNNEI come from the germline V gene.

This clone has only one observation. V usage is TRBV28 and J usage is TRBJ1-4; D not resolved. V was shortened by 5 bases and J by 4 bases, with 14 bases between the two germline ends. This CDR3 is 15 amino acids long. Germline lookup yields CDR1 MDHEN and CDR2 SYDVKM. In DNA form, the CDR3 reads TGTGCCAGCAGTCCTTTGGGAGGGAATAATGAAAAACTGTTTTTT. It specifies CASSPLGGNNEKLFF.

This sequence joins TRBV5-1 and TRBJ2-1; D unclear. Germline-derived CDR1 and CDR2 are SGHRS and YFSETQ. V was trimmed by 5 bases and J by 7 bases, leaving 10 bases between them. The CDR3 is made up of 12 amino acids. The CDR3, as DNA: TGCGCCAGCAGGTTAGTCGGGAATGAGCAGTTCTTC. This encodes CASRLVGNEQFF.

The chain recombines TRBV7-6 with TRBJ1-1, with 7 bases matching TRBD1. The germline CDR1 and CDR2 sequences are SGHVS and FNYEAQ. CDR3 length equals 13 residues. The ends lost 5 bases at V and 6 bases at J; junction bases unmatched: 6. In DNA, the CDR3 is TGTGCCAGCAGCAAAGGGGGCTTCGCTGAAGCTTTCTTT. Translated: CASSKGGFAEAFF.

In nucleotides, the CDR3 is TGTGCCAGTAGTACGGCAGGAGGGACCTATGCCGGGGAGCTGTTTTTT. Encoded protein: CASSTAGGTYAGELFF. This chain uses TRBV19 with TRBJ2-2; tentative D call: TRBD2 (6 bases). Germline loops: CDR1 LNHDA, CDR2 SQIVND (reference sequence). Trimming left V 4 bases short and J 6 bases short, with 18 bases between. The CDR3 consists of 16 residues.